The T cell receptor beta chain described here comes from a study of cytomegalovirus exposure and HLA in healthy donors. Vbeta (60) and Jbeta (13) primers were used in the PCR. Per the original methods: Unique TCR beta chains numbered around 80 million in a later analysis, with around 10 million shared. Generated by immunoSEQ multiplex PCR, the TCRdb table keeps only in-frame clones and is missing some. The V and J calls and clone size come from that table; D and trimming were worked out from the DNA. The sample contains fewer than 110,000 clones, around 80% of which appear only once. The table lists this clone with a few counts. Its antigen is undetermined. Germline lookup yields CDR1 LNHNV and CDR2 YYDKDF (reference sequence). There are 17 residues in the CDR3. Trimming at V came to 0 bases and at J to 8 bases, leaving 10 bases not matched to a gene. Notes on the study in general: When analyzed later, a missense DCLRE1C variant was found to be linked to TCR beta V- and J-gene trimming.

The V and J genes are TRBV15 and TRBJ1-4, with 9 bases fitting TRBD1. Sequenced input: PBMCs. The receptor was derived from a man aged 30 to 45 in good health and CMV-seropositive. CDR3 residues: CATSRDFGGQGREKLFF. The CDR3 DNA reads TGTGCCACCAGCAGAGATTTTGGGGGACAGGGCCGCGAAAAACTGTTTTTT.